This TCR beta chain was sequenced during a study of monozygotic twins with inflammatory bowel disease. Study results and limitations: Some repertoire variability may stem from patients' differing immunosuppressive treatments. Reduced clonotype sharing with other individuals was observed in IBD patients relative to healthy twins, especially with disease activity.

Worth noting for this clonotype: The antigen remains undetermined.

Researchers used template switching to add UMIs featuring a 6-nucleotide sample barcode. TCRdb re-called the 5' RACE reads and catalogs CDR3 proteins one per entry, DNA excluded. Found here are 300,000 to 400,000 distinct CDR3 sequences; the top ten clones hold about 2.5%. The CDR3 is made up of 14 amino acids. Germline values: CDR1 SEHNR, CDR2 FQNEAQ (reference sequence). A roughly 2.5 ml blood sample was drawn per donor. This TCR was recovered from a human donor with ulcerative colitis or Crohn's disease, or a healthy co-twin of an affected twin (not recorded which). This sequence joins TRBV7-9 and TRBJ2-7. Specimen: blood. The CDR3 spells CASSLAGITYEQYF.